These 28 T cell receptor beta chains share one sample of origin, sequenced in a study of cytomegalovirus exposure and HLA in healthy donors. Primers for the PCR totalled 60 Vbeta and 13 Jbeta. The repertoire was sequenced with immunoSEQ multiplex PCR; TCRdb's copy has only in-frame clones and lacks some. The sample holds 200,000 or so clones, 78% seen once. The sequenced material came from PBMCs. Receptors originate from a woman in her twenties or thirties in good health and CMV-seropositive.

The J gene is TRBJ1-5, the V gene TRBV6-5, with a weak D call TRBD1 (5 bases). The V end lost 2 bases, the J end lost 6 bases, and 11 bases lay between the germline ends. Germline-derived CDR1 and CDR2 are MNHEY and SVGAGI. The CDR3 has 14 residues. This CDR3 is CASSYGGGGQPQHF. Here the CDR3 DNA reads TGTGCCAGCAGTTACGGGGGAGGTGGTCAGCCCCAGCATTTT.

This clone was detected only once. The chain couples TRBV20-1 to TRBJ2-7; tentatively, D is TRBD1 (6 bases). Trimming removed 5 bases at V and 7 bases at J, with 12 bases between. Per the germline V gene, CDR1 is DFQATT and CDR2 is SNEGSKA (reference sequence). The CDR3 totals 11 residues. CDR3 region: CSAWTAREQYF. The CDR3, as DNA: TGCAGTGCTTGGACAGCCCGGGAGCAGTACTTC.

The chain carries TRBV27 and TRBJ2-5; 13 bases fit TRBD2. The CDR3 loop spans 17 amino acids. The V and J ends lost 6 bases and 5 bases, in that order; junction bases with no gene match: 12. Per the germline V gene, CDR1 is MNHEY and CDR2 is SMNVEV (reference sequence). DNA for the CDR3: TGTGCCAGCAGCAGGGGACTAGCGGGGCCCCCAAGGGAGACCCAGTACTTC. Protein: CASSRGLAGPPRETQYF.

The rearrangement joins TRBV6-5 to TRBJ1-4, with D possibly TRBD1 on 6 matching bases. CDR1 and CDR2 from the germline V gene are MNHEY and SVGAGI. Deletions cut 7 bases from V and 5 bases from J, with 17 bases between. The CDR3 is 15 residues long. The CDR3, as DNA: TGTGCCAGCAAGACAGGCCCAAGTACGAATGAAAAACTGTTTTTT. Its protein is CASKTGPSTNEKLFF.

This clone was seen a few times. The chain combines TRBV27 with TRBJ2-7; 8 nucleotides match TRBD2. The CDR3 has 14 residues. V lost 2 bases to trimming and J lost 3 bases; unmatched junction nucleotides: 3. Germline CDR1 MNHEY, CDR2 SMNVEV (reference sequence). CDR3 in DNA: TGTGCCAGCAGTTTAGGGACTAGGTACTACGAGCAGTACTTC. Protein: CASSLGTRYYEQYF.

This clone has just a few counts. The chain combines TRBV27 with TRBJ2-1; tentative D call: TRBD2 (6 bases). V lost 2 bases and J 9 bases, leaving 11 bases between the germline ends. The CDR3 totals 13 residues. Germline loops: CDR1 MNHEY, CDR2 SMNVEV (reference sequence). CDR3: CASSLRRRGEQFF. CDR3 DNA: TGTGCCAGCAGTTTAAGGAGGAGGGGTGAGCAGTTCTTC.

The rearrangement joins TRBV4-1 to TRBJ1-5, with 8 bases aligning to TRBD1. The CDR3 covers 15 residues. Germline V gene data show CDR1 as MGHRA and CDR2 as YSYEKL. The trim removed 1 base at V and 7 bases at J, leaving 6 bases unmatched. DNA of the CDR3: TGCGCCAGCAGCCAAGGGACAGGGATCGGGCAGCCCCAGCATTTT. Translated, it gives CASSQGTGIGQPQHF.

The CDR3 DNA follows: TGTGCCAGCAGGGCGGGAAGAGGCAGTGCAGATACGCAGTATTTT. This translates into CASRAGRGSADTQYF. The V call is TRBV2, the J call TRBJ2-3; D may be TRBD2 (6 bases). Trimming shortened V by 6 bases and J by 4 bases, and 17 bases separated the two germline ends. The CDR3 sequence is 15 residues long. Germline CDR1 SNHLY, CDR2 FYNNEI.

The genes are TRBV28 and TRBJ1-3; D is perhaps TRBD1 (5 bases). CDR1 and CDR2 from the germline V gene are MDHEN and SYDVKM. The V gene lost 8 bases and the J gene lost 9 bases, with 11 bases spanning the gap. This CDR3 region has 11 residues. The CDR3 DNA sequence: TGTGCCAGCTCAGCAGGGCGCACCATATATTTT. Residues: CASSAGRTIYF.

This clone turned up a few times. This chain links TRBV5-6 with TRBJ2-7, with 7 bases identical to TRBD1. The CDR3 loop spans 14 amino acids. Trimming cost V 2 bases and J 0 bases; bases outside gene matches: 2. The germline V gene has CDR1 SGHDT and CDR2 YYEEEE. The CDR3 is CASSFGQASYEQYF. The CDR3 bases are TGTGCCAGCAGCTTCGGACAGGCCTCCTACGAGCAGTACTTC.

The rearrangement uses TRBV6-6 and TRBJ2-3, with 7 positions matching TRBD1. J lost 0 bases, V lost 7 bases, and 4 bases had no gene match. There are 14 residues in the CDR3. From germline, CDR1 is MNHNY and CDR2 SVGAGI (reference sequence). The CDR3 protein is CASIRGQSTDTQYF. The CDR3 DNA is TGTGCCAGCATAAGGGGACAGAGCACAGATACGCAGTATTTT.

The V and J genes are TRBV20-1 and TRBJ2-1, with D possibly TRBD1 on 6 matching bases. CDR3 length: 11 residues. Per germline, CDR1 DFQATT and CDR2 SNEGSKA (reference sequence). Between the trimmed V and J ends, which lost 6 bases and 7 bases, there was a span of 10 bases. The CDR3 DNA reads as TGCAGTGCCCTGACAGGTAATGAGCAGTTCTTC. This translates into CSALTGNEQFF.

This rearrangement joins TRBV7-9 to TRBJ2-7; D gene uncertain. This CDR3 is built from 12 residues. Between the trimmed V and J ends, which lost 5 bases and 7 bases, there was a span of 12 bases. Germline values: CDR1 SEHNR, CDR2 FQNEAQ (reference sequence). Written as DNA, the CDR3 is TGTGCCAGCAGCCTGACACCGTGGGAGCAGTACTTC. Protein sequence: CASSLTPWEQYF.

In its sample, this clone was seen once. The rearrangement uses TRBV5-6 and TRBJ2-2; no firm D call. Germline values: CDR1 SGHDT, CDR2 YYEEEE. V was clipped by 0 bases and J by 3 bases, with 9 bases between them. The CDR3 runs to 15 residues. The DNA for the CDR3 is TGTGCCAGCAGCTTGGCCCTCGTCTACACCGGGGAGCTGTTTTTT. Its protein is CASSLALVYTGELFF.

This clone was detected a few times. The rearrangement uses TRBV9 and TRBJ2-2; 9 bases map to TRBD1. The J segment lost 4 bases and the V segment lost 3 bases, leaving 4 bases of the junction unmatched. The length of the CDR3 is 15 residues. Germline V gene lookup returns CDR1 SGDLS and CDR2 YYNGEE. Here the CDR3 reads CASSETGGFTGELFF. In DNA, the CDR3 is TGTGCCAGCAGCGAGACAGGGGGTTTCACCGGGGAGCTGTTTTTT. Filled out from reference TRBV9 and TRBJ2-2, the complete variable domain reads DSGVTQTPKHLITATGQRVTLRCSPRSGDLSVYWYQQSLDQGLQFLIQYYNGEERAKGNILERFSAQQFPDLHSELNLSSLELGDSALYFCASSETGGFTGELFFGEGSRLTVL.

The CDR3 bases are TGCGCCAGCAGCGACAGAGTTGGCTACACCTTC. It is translated as CASSDRVGYTF. The chain employs TRBV5-1 and TRBJ1-2; TRBD1 might be the D (5 bases). CDR1 is SGHRS, CDR2 YFSETQ, per germline. Trimming took 4 bases from V and 7 from J, leaving 8 bases between them. The CDR3 runs to 11 residues.

J is TRBJ2-7 and V is TRBV7-8; D might be TRBD1 (6 bases). V lost 2 bases, J lost 7 bases, and 18 bases lay in between. This CDR3 spans 15 amino acids. CDR1 is SGHVS and CDR2 is FQNEAQ in the germline V gene. CDR3 in amino acids: CASSLFLMGASEQYF. The CDR3 region has the DNA TGTGCCAGCAGCTTATTCTTGATGGGGGCGAGTGAGCAGTACTTC.

V is TRBV6-5 and J is TRBJ1-1; unclear D gene. Germline V gene data show CDR1 as MNHEY and CDR2 as SVGAGI. This CDR3 is built from 14 residues. V was shortened by 8 bases and J by 4 bases, with 17 bases between the two germline ends. The chain's CDR3 is CASETYRSGTEAFF. DNA for the CDR3: TGTGCCAGCGAAACGTATAGGAGTGGCACTGAAGCTTTCTTT.

The genes are TRBV25-1 and TRBJ1-6; 7 bases are shared with TRBD1. Trimming cost V 5 bases and J 7 bases; bases outside gene matches: 5. The CDR3 spans 14 residues. Germline CDR1 is MGHDK and CDR2 is SYGVNS. DNA of the CDR3: TGTGCCAGCAGTAAAACGGGACAGAATTCACCCCTCCACTTT. It is translated as CASSKTGQNSPLHF.

The rearrangement joins TRBV27 to TRBJ2-1; the match to TRBD2 covers 11 bases. The CDR3 length is 15 residues. From germline, CDR1 is MNHEY and CDR2 SMNVEV (reference sequence). Trimming took 4 bases from V and 7 from J; bases not matched to a gene: 6. In DNA, the CDR3 is TGTGCCAGCAGTTCTCTAGCGGGAGGTGTAAATGAGCAGTTCTTC. Translated, it gives CASSSLAGGVNEQFF.

As DNA, the CDR3 is TGTGCCAGCAGCTTAGTCAGTGGGGGGATCTATGGCTACACCTTC. This encodes CASSLVSGGIYGYTF. The chain links TRBV5-4 to TRBJ1-2; D may be TRBD1 (5 bases). Germline CDR1 and CDR2: SGHNT and YYREEE (reference sequence). The length of the CDR3 is 15 residues. V gave up 2 bases and J gave up 4 bases, with 15 bases separating them.

V usage is TRBV7-9 and J usage is TRBJ2-7, with TRBD1 matching 7 bases. Trimming removed 4 bases from V and 3 bases from J; junction bases left unmatched: 12. CDR3 length equals 16 residues. Germline CDR1 and CDR2: SEHNR and FQNEAQ (reference sequence). CDR3 DNA: TGTGCCAGCAGCTCAAAGAGGGACAGCAATTACTACGAGCAGTACTTC. Translating it yields CASSSKRDSNYYEQYF. Drawing the rest from reference TRBV7-9 and TRBJ2-7, the complete variable domain is DTGVSQNPRHKITKRGQNVTFRCDPISEHNRLYWYRQTLGQGPEFLTYFQNEAQLEKSRLLSDRFSAERPKGSFSTLEIQRTEQGDSAMYLCASSSKRDSNYYEQYFGPGTRLTVT.

The chain employs TRBV11-3 and TRBJ2-7; 7 bases match TRBD1. This CDR3 comprises 14 residues. J was trimmed by 3 bases and V by 5 bases; bases with no gene match: 7. Germline V CDR1 and CDR2: SGHNT, YENEEA. CDR3 DNA: TGTGCCAGCAGCCCCCGGGGACAGAACTACGAGCAGTACTTC. This gives the protein CASSPRGQNYEQYF.

Worth noting for this clone: Germline and junction disagree at one end, which may indicate a read error. This chain joins TRBV9 and TRBJ1-4, with 8 bases that match TRBD1. The CDR3 extends over 15 amino acids. CDR1 and CDR2 from the germline V gene are SGDLS and YYNGEE. CDR3 region: CAGSVGTGDNEKLFF. The CDR3 nucleotides are TGTGCCGGCAGCGTGGGGACAGGAGATAATGAAAAACTGTTTTTT.

The chain uses TRBV10-3 and TRBJ2-4; 12 positions agree with TRBD2. Germline V gene data show CDR1 as ENHRY and CDR2 as SYGVKD. The V and J ends lost 2 bases and 8 bases, in that order; junction bases with no gene match: 7. The CDR3 contains 16 residues. The DNA of the CDR3 is TGTGCCATCAGTGAGGGGCTAGCGGGGGGGAGATACATTCAGTACTTC. Translation: CAISEGLAGGRYIQYF.

In this sample, this clone turned up a few times. The rearrangement joins TRBV18 to TRBJ1-2; 7 nucleotides align to TRBD1. The trim removed 4 bases at V and 0 bases at J, leaving 2 bases unmatched. Germline CDR1 and CDR2: KGHSH and LQKENI. There are 14 residues in the CDR3. CDR3 coding DNA: TGTGCCAGCTCACAGGGGGCCTCTAACTATGGCTACACCTTC. Protein sequence: CASSQGASNYGYTF.

This chain joins TRBV6-1 and TRBJ1-1; 7 nucleotides match TRBD1. This CDR3 has 12 amino acids. Germline-derived CDR1 and CDR2 are MNHNS and SASEGT. The V gene end was trimmed by 10 bases and the J gene end by 2 bases; junction bases not matched to a gene: 4. The CDR3 protein is CATTGRNTEAFF. The CDR3 nucleotides are TGTGCCACGACAGGGCGTAACACTGAAGCTTTCTTT.

This clone has only one observation. The genes are TRBV6-1 and TRBJ2-7; tentatively, D is TRBD1 (5 bases). V was pared by 3 bases and J by 6 bases, with 12 bases between. From germline, CDR1 is MNHNS and CDR2 SASEGT. This CDR3 has 13 amino acids. CDR3 protein: CASSDFLQGEQYF. CDR3 sequence (DNA): TGTGCCAGCAGTGACTTCCTCCAGGGCGAGCAGTACTTC.